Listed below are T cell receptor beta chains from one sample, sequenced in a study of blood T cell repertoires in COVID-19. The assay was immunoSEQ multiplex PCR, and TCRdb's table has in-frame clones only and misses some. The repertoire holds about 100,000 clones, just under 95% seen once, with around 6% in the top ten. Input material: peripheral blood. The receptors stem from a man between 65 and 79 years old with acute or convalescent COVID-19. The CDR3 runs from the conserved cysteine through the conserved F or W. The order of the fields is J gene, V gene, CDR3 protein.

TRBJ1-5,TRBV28,CASSSGGFNQPQHF
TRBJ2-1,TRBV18,CASSLGLAGGLDEQFF
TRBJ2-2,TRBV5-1,CASSLRQGAGELFF
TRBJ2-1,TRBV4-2,CASSQVKQGYNEQFF
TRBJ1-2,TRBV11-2,CASAARGNGYTF
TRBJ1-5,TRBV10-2,CASSAGENQPQHF
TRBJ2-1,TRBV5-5,CASSLDGGTYNEQFF
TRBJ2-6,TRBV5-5,CASSLDLSGANVLTF
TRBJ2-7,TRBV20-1,CSAQNRYEQYF
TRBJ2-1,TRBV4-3,CASSPQIGANNEQFF
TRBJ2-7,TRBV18,CASSPLAGERYEQYF
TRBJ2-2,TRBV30,CAWSVFMAGNTGELFF
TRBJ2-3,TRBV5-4,CASSSKRESTDTQYF
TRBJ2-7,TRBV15,CATSTRTSGTEQYF
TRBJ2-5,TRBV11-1,CASSFSTGRETQYF
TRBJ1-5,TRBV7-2,CASSVRAGNQPQHF
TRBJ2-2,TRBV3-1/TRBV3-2,CASSQDQGFANTGELFF
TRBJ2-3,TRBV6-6,CASSYGGTSGSRAQYF
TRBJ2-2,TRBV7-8,CASSLRRGPSPGELFF
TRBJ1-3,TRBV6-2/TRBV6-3,CASSPLRGSGNTIYF
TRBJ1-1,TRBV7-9,CASSSREQLWAFF
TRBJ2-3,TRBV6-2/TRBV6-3,CASSLRQVGDTQYF
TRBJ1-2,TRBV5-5,CASSLSGISPYQGYTF
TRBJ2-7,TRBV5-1,CASSPRREGDKFEQYF
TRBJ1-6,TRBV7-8,CASSLGRGLGSPLHF
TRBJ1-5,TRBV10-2,CASSEFLDSSDQPQHF
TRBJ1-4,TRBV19,CASIGTTNEKLFF
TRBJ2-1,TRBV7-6,CASSPLAGAYNEQFF
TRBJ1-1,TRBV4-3,CASSPQGDTEAFF
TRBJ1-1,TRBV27,CASSTGQGSGEAFF
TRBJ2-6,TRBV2,CASSERGPGANVLTF
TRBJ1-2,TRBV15,CATSREGSSSYGYTF
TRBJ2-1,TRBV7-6,CASSLVMAGLGNEQFF
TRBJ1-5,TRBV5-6,CASSLSQGRSNQPQHF
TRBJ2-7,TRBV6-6,CASSGRSGRNPYEQYF
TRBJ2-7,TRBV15,CATSRVAGSPYEQYF
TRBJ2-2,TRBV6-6,CATTSGGVLGTGELFF
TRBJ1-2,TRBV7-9,CASSKGAEGYTF
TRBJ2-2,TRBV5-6,CASSFGRWTGELFF
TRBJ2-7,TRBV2,CASSISPYEQYF